This T cell receptor (beta chain) was captured in a study of shared clonotypes between healthy human individuals. Background on the study: Donors were a couple of women and a few men aged 18 to 49.

CD45RA-negative memory and CD45RA+ naive subsets were split from the CD4+ cells. Points from the study as a whole: On the whole, naive subsets had larger estimated richness than memory subsets had.

Researchers ran the assay at a deep level. The repertoire was sequenced with immunoSEQ multiplex PCR; TCRdb's copy has only in-frame clones and lacks some. The data show 190,000 or so clones, approximately 61% seen once. Concerning this clone itself: Its cognate antigen is unknown.

J gave up 2 bases and V 5 bases, and 7 bases lay outside the gene matches. The CDR3 contains 15 residues. Germline loops: CDR1 SGHAT, CDR2 FQNNGV. The chain is built from TRBV11-2 and TRBJ2-3; TRBD2 matches at 7 bases. This receptor was taken from a man younger than 45 in good health. Sequencing used memory CD4+ T cells sorted from blood. Subset indicated: CD45RA-negative fraction. The CDR3 sequence: CASSIKAGYTDTQYF. Written as DNA, the CDR3 is TGTGCCAGCAGCATCAAAGCGGGGTACACAGATACGCAGTATTTT.